These 32 T cell receptor beta chains share one sample of origin, sequenced in a study of Graves' ophthalmopathy and Graves' hyperthyroidism (dated by TCRdb to the late 2010s). The run used an Illumina HiSeq 2000. TCR beta CDR3 regions were amplified from RNA transcripts for repertoire sequencing. HTBI primers and the Qiagen OneStep RT-PCR kit were used in a first-round RT-PCR, which was followed by a second-round multiplex PCR, size selection and purification. TCRdb reprocessed the public reads (quality trimming at Q25 with fastp, clone calling with MiXCR) and kept in-frame beta chains. Each entry is one CDR3 protein sequence, shown with its most common DNA and genes. For this sample the table gives 500,000 to 700,000 distinct CDR3 sequences, of which 22% were detected only once. The ten largest make up more than 5.5% of the sample. Sequencing was carried out using peripheral blood. The receptors come from a woman younger than 35 with stable Graves' hyperthyroidism. Some clones in this sample may be carry-over from other donors' samples. Donor details come from another sample of the same person, matched by shared clones.

The chain combines TRBV28 with TRBJ2-7; the D call may be TRBD1 or TRBD2 (6 bases each). V was cut by 4 bases and J by 0 bases, with 13 bases left in between. Germline CDR1 MDHEN, CDR2 SYDVKM. The CDR3 length is 15 residues. The CDR3 spells CASSSRGRSSYEQYF. The CDR3 nucleotides read TGTGCCAGCAGTTCCCGGGGGCGAAGCTCCTACGAGCAGTACTTC.

On this clonotype: A much larger clone is a single base away; this may be a read error. V and J are TRBV4-1 and TRBJ1-1; no clear D gene. Looked up from germline, CDR1 is MGHRA and CDR2 is YSYEKL. The CDR3 consists of 14 residues. Between the trimmed V and J ends, which lost 0 bases and 0 bases, there was a span of 5 bases. Here the CDR3 reads CASSQDRMNTEAFF. The CDR3 DNA sequence: TGCGCCAGCAGCCAAGATAGGATGAACACTGAAGCTTTCTTT.

J is TRBJ2-5 and V is TRBV12-3 or TRBV12-4, with 12 nucleotides matching TRBD2. The trim removed 7 bases at V and 4 bases at J, leaving 10 bases unmatched. This CDR3 has 16 amino acids. The CDR3 loop is CASTHVLAGGGETQYF. The CDR3 coding sequence is TGTGCCAGCACCCATGTCCTAGCGGGGGGGGGAGAGACCCAGTACTTC.

The chain recombines TRBV11-1 with TRBJ2-7; 7 positions agree with TRBD2. Unmatched junction bases numbered 12, after V lost 1 base and J lost 0 bases. The CDR3 extends over 18 amino acids. Germline assignment: CDR1 SGHAT and CDR2 FQDESV (reference sequence). CDR3 residues: CASSLGLEFGGNSYEQYF. CDR3 bases: TGTGCCAGCAGCTTAGGGCTCGAGTTCGGGGGGAACTCCTACGAGCAGTACTTC.

A few counts support this clonotype. Being one base from a much bigger clone, this may be a read error. The chain employs TRBV30 and TRBJ1-1; TRBD1 agrees at 8 bases. Trimming cost V 3 bases and J 4 bases; bases outside gene matches: 7. The CDR3 contains 14 residues. Germline CDR1 is GTSNPN and CDR2 is SVGIG (reference sequence). This chain's CDR3 is CAWRQGDRSTEAFF. CDR3 DNA sequence: TGTGCCTGGAGGCAGGGGGACAGGAGCACTGAAGCTTTCTTT.

This clonotype was recorded many times. This rearrangement joins TRBV12-3 or TRBV12-4 to TRBJ2-2; TRBD2 matches at 10 bases. J was trimmed by 4 bases and V by 7 bases; bases with no gene match: 6. The CDR3 is 15 amino acids. CDR3 in amino acids: CASNLAGAGTGELFF. The CDR3 DNA reads TGTGCCAGCAATCTAGCGGGAGCCGGCACCGGGGAGCTGTTTTTT.

This clonotype was counted many times. The CDR3 bases are TGTGCCAGCAGTGGTGGAGACAGGCCCTACGAGCAGTACTTC. As protein: CASSGGDRPYEQYF. The V gene is TRBV2, the J gene TRBJ2-7; possibly TRBD1 for D (6 bases). With 4 bases removed from V and 2 bases from J, the gap between germline ends came to 12 bases. The CDR3 extends over 14 amino acids. Germline CDR1 and CDR2: SNHLY and FYNNEI.

This clonotype showed up many times. This sequence joins TRBV10-1 and TRBJ2-7; no firm D call. Trimming removed 0 bases at V and 6 bases at J, with 9 bases between. There are 13 residues in the CDR3. In germline, CDR1 is WNHNN, CDR2 SYGVQD (reference sequence). Here the CDR3 DNA reads TGCGCCAGCAGTGAGTCGAAGACCCGCGAGCAGTACTTC. It specifies CASSESKTREQYF.

This clonotype was found many times. The rearrangement joins TRBV28 to TRBJ1-2; 7 positions match TRBD1. The germline V gene has CDR1 MDHEN and CDR2 SYDVKM. This CDR3 region has 15 residues. Trimming removed 5 bases from V and 4 bases from J; junction bases left unmatched: 10. For the CDR3, the DNA is TGTGCCAGCAGTGTACAGGGACAGCTCTCCTATGGCTACACCTTC. Protein sequence: CASSVQGQLSYGYTF.

The table lists this clonotype with many counts. As DNA, the CDR3 is TGTGCCAGCAGCCCGTCGGGGCGCGGCTATGGCTACACCTTC. Encoded protein: CASSPSGRGYGYTF. V gene TRBV7-9 combines with J gene TRBJ1-2; possible D gene TRBD1, 5 bases. The CDR3 is 14 residues long. Trimming removed 5 bases from V and 4 bases from J, with 14 bases in between. Germline CDR1 SEHNR, CDR2 FQNEAQ (reference sequence). The full variable domain, completed using reference TRBV7-9 and TRBJ1-2, is DTGVSQNPRHKITKRGQNVTFRCDPISEHNRLYWYRQTLGQGPEFLTYFQNEAQLEKSRLLSDRFSAERPKGSFSTLEIQRTEQGDSAMYLCASSPSGRGYGYTFGSGTRLTVV.

In this sample, this clonotype turned up many times. The junction departs from the called germline gene at one end, perhaps through a read error. CDR3 residues: CTSSELAGGKRTQYF. CDR3 sequence (DNA): TGTACCAGCAGTGAACTAGCGGGGGGTAAGAGGACCCAGTACTTC. This chain connects TRBV6-1 to TRBJ2-5; 12 bases map to TRBD2. The CDR3 loop spans 15 amino acids. Germline V gene sequence: CDR1 MNHNS, CDR2 SASEGT.

This clonotype was picked up many times. This chain uses TRBV20-1 with TRBJ2-7, with 7 bases identical to TRBD1. V was clipped by 5 bases and J by 4 bases; unmatched bases: 11. Germline V gene sequence: CDR1 DFQATT, CDR2 SNEGSKA (reference sequence). The CDR3 consists of 14 residues. The CDR3: CSALSGTEVYEQYF. CDR3 bases: TGCAGTGCTTTGTCCGGGACAGAAGTTTACGAGCAGTACTTC.

This clonotype has ten or more counts. The chain recombines TRBV18 with TRBJ2-2; no firm D call. The CDR3 runs 14 residues. CDR1 is KGHSH and CDR2 is LQKENI in the germline V gene. V gave up 1 base and J gave up 7 bases, with 10 bases separating them. CDR3 coding DNA: TGTGCCAGCTCACCACGTGAGAGAGGCGGGGAGCTGTTTTTT. Translating gives CASSPRERGGELFF.

This clonotype has ten or more counts. The chain carries TRBV12-3 or TRBV12-4 and TRBJ2-4; D uncertain. With 1 base removed from V and 6 bases from J, the gap between germline ends came to 4 bases. CDR3 size: 12 residues. The CDR3 sequence is CASSLGVNIQYF. The CDR3 DNA sequence: TGTGCCAGCAGTTTAGGGGTAAACATTCAGTACTTC.

This clonotype was seen at least ten times. The chain combines TRBV18 with TRBJ1-1, with unresolved D. The CDR3 contains 14 residues. The V gene lost 2 bases and the J gene lost 0 bases, with 7 bases spanning the gap. CDR1 is KGHSH and CDR2 is LQKENI in the germline V gene. CDR3 residues: CASSPEGVNTEAFF. The CDR3, as DNA: TGTGCCAGCTCACCAGAGGGAGTGAACACTGAAGCTTTCTTT.

There are a few counts of this clonotype. The gene calls are TRBV5-1 and TRBJ2-7, with D uncertain. Trimming left V 2 bases short and J 0 bases short, with 12 bases between. The germline CDR1 and CDR2 sequences are SGHRS and YFSETQ. The CDR3 spans 15 residues. This chain's CDR3 is CASSLTATSSYEQYF. In DNA form, the CDR3 reads TGCGCCAGCAGCTTAACAGCGACAAGCTCCTACGAGCAGTACTTC.

Note on this clonotype: It may be a read error: a sequence one base away is much more abundant. The V gene is TRBV7-3, the J gene TRBJ1-3, with 7 bases aligning to TRBD1. Germline assignment: CDR1 SGHTA and CDR2 FQGTGA. The CDR3 consists of 13 residues. The CDR3 DNA reads as TGTGTCAGCAGCCCGGACAGGGGAAACACCATATATTTT. Its translation: CVSSPDRGNTIYF.

This clonotype was recorded many times. The V gene is TRBV18, the J gene TRBJ2-5, with 7 nucleotides matching TRBD1. Per germline, CDR1 KGHSH and CDR2 LQKENI. The CDR3 is 14 residues long. V lost 3 bases, J lost 1 base, and 2 bases stayed unmatched. CDR3 residues: CASSPWTGQETQYF. DNA for the CDR3: TGTGCCAGCTCACCCTGGACAGGCCAAGAGACCCAGTACTTC.

The chain joins TRBV6-2 or TRBV6-3 to TRBJ2-7; D may be TRBD1 or TRBD2 (5 bases each). In germline, CDR1 is MNHEY, CDR2 SVGEGT. Deletions cut 2 bases from V and 2 bases from J, with 10 bases between. CDR3 size: 14 residues. The chain's CDR3 is CASSYGTYPYEQYF. The CDR3 bases are TGTGCCAGCAGTTACGGGACCTACCCCTACGAGCAGTACTTC.

There are many counts of this clonotype. This chain uses TRBV12-3 or TRBV12-4 with TRBJ2-7, with D perhaps matching TRBD2 (6 bases). V gave up 5 bases and J gave up 3 bases, with 11 bases separating them. The CDR3 consists of 13 residues. CDR3 region: CASSRGTGYEQYF. The CDR3 DNA follows: TGTGCCAGCAGTCGGGGGACTGGCTACGAGCAGTACTTC.

A note on this clonotype: Just one base apart from a much larger clone, this may be a read error. The chain has TRBV9 and TRBJ1-5; D is unclear. Germline V CDR1 and CDR2: SGDLS, YYNGEE. This CDR3 has 13 residues. CDR3: CASSVETSGPLHF. Here the CDR3 DNA reads TGTGCCAGCAGCGTAGAGACCTCCGGGCCCCTGCATTTT.

This clonotype was seen at least ten times. The genes are TRBV6-1 and TRBJ2-2; D is possibly TRBD1 or TRBD2 (5 bases each). Looked up from germline, CDR1 is MNHNS and CDR2 is SASEGT. The CDR3 spans 15 residues. Trimming stripped 5 bases from V and 1 base from J, with 11 bases between. CDR3: CASSPMGVNTGELFF. The CDR3, as DNA: TGTGCCAGCAGTCCTATGGGGGTGAACACCGGGGAGCTGTTTTTT.

This chain links TRBV6-2 or TRBV6-3 with TRBJ1-5; no clear D. CDR3 length: 12 amino acids. Trimming cost V 6 bases and J 6 bases, with 9 bases left between them. In germline, CDR1 is MNHEY, CDR2 SVGEGT. The CDR3 region has the DNA TGTGCCAGCAGATACCCCGGTCAGCCCCAGCATTTT. Protein sequence: CASRYPGQPQHF.

This clonotype was observed many times. V gene TRBV9 combines with J gene TRBJ2-5, with unresolved D. V lost 0 bases and J lost 0, with 9 bases in between. From germline, CDR1 is SGDLS and CDR2 YYNGEE. CDR3 length equals 15 residues. For the CDR3, the DNA is TGTGCCAGCAGCGTAGGGGCCACGGACCAAGAGACCCAGTACTTC. This sequence encodes CASSVGATDQETQYF.

This clonotype was seen more than once but under ten times. This chain links TRBV6-5 with TRBJ1-1, with D possibly being TRBD1 (6 bases). This CDR3 has 16 amino acids. Germline V gives CDR1 MNHEY, CDR2 SVGAGI. Deletions cut 0 bases from V and 5 bases from J, with 16 bases between. CDR3 protein: CASSYSWGAIQTEAFF. The CDR3 bases are TGTGCCAGCAGTTACTCTTGGGGGGCAATACAGACTGAAGCTTTCTTT.

This clonotype occurred many times. V gene TRBV6-2 or TRBV6-3 combines with J gene TRBJ2-7, with unresolved D. From germline, CDR1 is MNHEY and CDR2 SVGEGT. Trimming took 0 bases from V and 2 from J, leaving 11 bases between them. This CDR3 comprises 15 residues. CDR3 protein: CASSYSSPGPYEQYF. CDR3 DNA sequence: TGTGCCAGCAGTTACTCGTCGCCAGGCCCCTACGAGCAGTACTTC.

This clonotype was picked up many times. This sequence joins TRBV6-4 and TRBJ1-2, with 8 bases fitting TRBD1. After removal of 6 bases from V and 5 bases from J, the junction contained 20 bases not matched to a gene. Per the germline V gene, CDR1 is MRHNA and CDR2 is SNTAGT. There are 18 residues in the CDR3. DNA for the CDR3: TGTGCCAGCAGGACAGCCACGAGGACAGGGAAGGCCCCTTATGGCTACACCTTC. It yields the protein CASRTATRTGKAPYGYTF.

The chain carries TRBV30 and TRBJ1-2, with TRBD1 identical over 10 bases. CDR1 GTSNPN and CDR2 SVGIG come from the germline V gene (reference sequence). Unmatched junction bases numbered 13, after V lost 2 bases and J lost 1 base. The CDR3 length is 18 residues. The CDR3 DNA reads as TGTGCCTGGAGTCAGGGACAGGGGTTGGAGTCTTTTAACTATGGCTACACCTTC. This encodes CAWSQGQGLESFNYGYTF.

This clonotype occurred many times. The CDR3 sequence: CASSGRGEEAFF. The CDR3 DNA follows: TGTGCCAGCAGCGGCCGAGGAGAAGAAGCTTTCTTT. The chain couples TRBV2 to TRBJ1-1; D is undetermined. Trimming removed 6 bases at V and 8 bases at J, with 13 bases between. Germline V gene lookup returns CDR1 SNHLY and CDR2 FYNNEI. This CDR3 is built from 12 residues.

This clonotype was counted at least ten times. This chain links TRBV12-5 with TRBJ1-2; a weak D match, TRBD1 (5 bases). This CDR3 region has 16 residues. The V and J ends lost 2 bases and 3 bases respectively, with 16 bases between them. Germline CDR1 LGHNT, CDR2 FRNRAP. The CDR3: CASGLQFTGGDYGYTF. CDR3 nucleotide sequence: TGTGCTAGTGGTTTGCAATTTACAGGAGGAGACTATGGCTACACCTTC.

The table lists this clonotype with a few counts. The V call is TRBV4-1, the J call TRBJ1-6, with a tentative D call TRBD1 (5 bases). The germline gives CDR1 MGHRA, CDR2 YSYEKL. This CDR3 has 13 amino acids. V was clipped by 6 bases and J by 9 bases, with 12 bases between them. CDR3 nucleotides: TGCGCCAGCAGGTCAGGGTTGGGTTCACCCCTCCACTTT. Its protein product is CASRSGLGSPLHF.

This clonotype was recorded a few times. The rearrangement uses TRBV7-3 and TRBJ2-7; D not certain. Trimming removed 2 bases from V and 1 base from J, with 9 bases in between. The CDR3 is 14 amino acids. Germline loops: CDR1 SGHTA, CDR2 FQGTGA. DNA for the CDR3: TGTGCCAGCAGCTTAGGAGTCGGATCCTACGAGCAGTACTTC. Protein: CASSLGVGSYEQYF.